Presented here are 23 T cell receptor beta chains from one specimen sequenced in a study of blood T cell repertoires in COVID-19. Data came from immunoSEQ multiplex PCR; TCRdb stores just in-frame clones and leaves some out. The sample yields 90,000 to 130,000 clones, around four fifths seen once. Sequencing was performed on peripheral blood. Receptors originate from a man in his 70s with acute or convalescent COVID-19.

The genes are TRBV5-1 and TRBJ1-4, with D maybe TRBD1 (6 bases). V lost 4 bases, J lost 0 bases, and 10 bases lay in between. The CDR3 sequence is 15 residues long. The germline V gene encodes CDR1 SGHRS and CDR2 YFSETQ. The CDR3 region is CASSQGTPTNEKLFF. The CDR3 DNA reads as TGCGCCAGCAGCCAGGGGACACCAACTAATGAAAAACTGTTTTTT.

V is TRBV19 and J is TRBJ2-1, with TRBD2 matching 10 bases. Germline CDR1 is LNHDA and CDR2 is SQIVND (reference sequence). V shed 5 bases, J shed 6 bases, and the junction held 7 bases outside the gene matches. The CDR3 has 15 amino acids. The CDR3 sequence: CASSAAGGPLNEQFF. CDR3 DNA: TGTGCCAGTAGTGCAGCGGGGGGGCCTCTCAATGAGCAGTTCTTC.

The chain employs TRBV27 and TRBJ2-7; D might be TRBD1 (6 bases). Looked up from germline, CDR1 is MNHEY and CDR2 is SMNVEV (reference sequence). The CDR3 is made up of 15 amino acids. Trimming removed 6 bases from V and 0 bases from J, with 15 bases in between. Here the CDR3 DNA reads TGTGCCAGCAGGAGTCGCAGGGGAGACTCCTACGAGCAGTACTTC. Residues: CASRSRRGDSYEQYF.

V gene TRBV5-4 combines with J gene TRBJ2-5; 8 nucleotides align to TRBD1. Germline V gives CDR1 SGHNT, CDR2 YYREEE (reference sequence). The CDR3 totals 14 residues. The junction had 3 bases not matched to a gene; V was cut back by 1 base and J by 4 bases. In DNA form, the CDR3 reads TGTGCCAGCAGCTTGCAGGGGGCTGGAGAGACCCAGTACTTC. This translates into CASSLQGAGETQYF. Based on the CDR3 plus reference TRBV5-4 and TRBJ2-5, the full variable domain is ETGVTQSPTHLIKTRGQQVTLRCSSQSGHNTVSWYQQALGQGPQFIFQYYREEENGRGNFPPRFSGLQFPNYSSELNVNALELDDSALYLCASSLQGAGETQYFGPGTRLLVL.

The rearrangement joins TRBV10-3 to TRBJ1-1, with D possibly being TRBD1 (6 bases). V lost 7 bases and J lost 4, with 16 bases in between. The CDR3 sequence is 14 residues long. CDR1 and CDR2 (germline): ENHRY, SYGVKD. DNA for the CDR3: TGTGCCATCAAATCCGGGACATTCTCCACTGAAGCTTTCTTT. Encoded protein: CAIKSGTFSTEAFF.

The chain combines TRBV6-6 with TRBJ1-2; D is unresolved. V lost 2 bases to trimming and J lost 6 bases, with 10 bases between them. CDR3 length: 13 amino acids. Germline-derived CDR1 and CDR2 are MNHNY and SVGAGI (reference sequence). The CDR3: CASSYTGRDGYTF. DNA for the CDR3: TGTGCCAGCAGTTACACGGGAAGGGATGGCTACACCTTC.

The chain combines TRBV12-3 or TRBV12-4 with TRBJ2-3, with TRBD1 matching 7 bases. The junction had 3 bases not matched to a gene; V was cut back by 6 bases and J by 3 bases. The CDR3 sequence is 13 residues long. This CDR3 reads CASRVQGTDTQYF. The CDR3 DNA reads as TGTGCCAGCAGGGTACAGGGGACAGATACGCAGTATTTT.

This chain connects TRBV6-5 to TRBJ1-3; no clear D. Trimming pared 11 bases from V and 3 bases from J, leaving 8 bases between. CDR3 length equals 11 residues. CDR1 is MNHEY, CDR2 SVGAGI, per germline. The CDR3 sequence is CALSFGNTIYF. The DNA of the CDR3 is TGTGCCCTTTCGTTTGGAAACACCATATATTTT.

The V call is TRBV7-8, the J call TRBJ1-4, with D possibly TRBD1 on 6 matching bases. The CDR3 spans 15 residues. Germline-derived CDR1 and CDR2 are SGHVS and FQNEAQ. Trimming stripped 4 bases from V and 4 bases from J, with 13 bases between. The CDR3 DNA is TGTGCCAGCAGCTCCGGACAGACCTATAATGAAAAACTGTTTTTT. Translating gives CASSSGQTYNEKLFF.

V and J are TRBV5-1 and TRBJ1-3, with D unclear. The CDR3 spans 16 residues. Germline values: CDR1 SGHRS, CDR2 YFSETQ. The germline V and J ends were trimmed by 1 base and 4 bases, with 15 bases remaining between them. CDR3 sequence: CASSLLSGEGGNTIYF. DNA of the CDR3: TGCGCCAGCAGCTTGTTGTCAGGCGAAGGAGGAAACACCATATATTTT.

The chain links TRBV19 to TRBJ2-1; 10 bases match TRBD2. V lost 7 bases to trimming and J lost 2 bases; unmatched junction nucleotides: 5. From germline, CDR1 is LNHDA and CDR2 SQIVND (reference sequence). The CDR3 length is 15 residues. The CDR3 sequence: CASMSGLAAYNEQFF. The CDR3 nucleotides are TGTGCCAGTATGTCTGGACTAGCGGCCTACAATGAGCAGTTCTTC. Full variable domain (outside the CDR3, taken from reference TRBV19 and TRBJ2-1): DGGITQSPKYLFRKEGQNVTLSCEQNLNHDAMYWYRQDPGQGLRLIYYSQIVNDFQKGDIAEGYSVSREKKESFPLTVTSAQKNPTAFYLCASMSGLAAYNEQFFGPGTRLTVL.

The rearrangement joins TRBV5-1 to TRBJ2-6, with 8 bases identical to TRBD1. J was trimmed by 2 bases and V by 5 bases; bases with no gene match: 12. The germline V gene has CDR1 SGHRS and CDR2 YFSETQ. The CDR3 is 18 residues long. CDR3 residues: CASSLGQGVTPGANVLTF. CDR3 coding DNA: TGCGCCAGCAGTCTAGGACAGGGTGTGACCCCTGGGGCCAACGTCCTGACTTTC.

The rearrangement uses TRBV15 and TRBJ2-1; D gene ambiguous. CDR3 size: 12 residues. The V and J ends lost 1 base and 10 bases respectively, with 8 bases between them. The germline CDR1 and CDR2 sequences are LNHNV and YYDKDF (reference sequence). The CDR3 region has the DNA TGTGCCACCAGCAGAGTGGCGGTGGAGCAGTTCTTC. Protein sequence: CATSRVAVEQFF.

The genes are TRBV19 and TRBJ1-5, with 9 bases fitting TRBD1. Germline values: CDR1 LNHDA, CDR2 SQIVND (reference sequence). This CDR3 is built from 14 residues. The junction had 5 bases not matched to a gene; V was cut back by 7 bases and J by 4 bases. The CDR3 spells CASTRTGVNQPQHF. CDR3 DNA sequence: TGTGCCAGTACAAGGACAGGGGTTAATCAGCCCCAGCATTTT.

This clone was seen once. CDR3 sequence: CASSLAGLAGKSDTQYF. Written as DNA, the CDR3 is TGTGCCAGCAGTTTAGCGGGACTAGCGGGGAAGTCAGATACGCAGTATTTT. V and J are TRBV28 and TRBJ2-3, with TRBD2 identical over 13 bases. The germline CDR1 and CDR2 sequences are MDHEN and SYDVKM. There are 17 residues in the CDR3. V lost 2 bases to trimming and J lost 4 bases; unmatched junction nucleotides: 6.

CDR3 protein: CASFPSTGRSEAFF. In DNA, the CDR3 is TGTGCCAGCTTCCCTTCGACAGGGCGGTCTGAAGCTTTCTTT. This chain connects TRBV28 to TRBJ1-1, with 7 bases lining up with TRBD1. J lost 6 bases, V lost 8 bases, and 12 bases had no gene match. The CDR3 has 14 amino acids. The germline V gene encodes CDR1 MDHEN and CDR2 SYDVKM.

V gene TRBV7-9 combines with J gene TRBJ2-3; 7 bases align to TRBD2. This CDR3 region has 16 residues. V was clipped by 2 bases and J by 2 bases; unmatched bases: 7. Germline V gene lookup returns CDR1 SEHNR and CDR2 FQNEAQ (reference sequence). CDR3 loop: CASSLWSSGYTDTQYF. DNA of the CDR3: TGTGCCAGCAGCTTATGGTCTAGCGGATACACAGATACGCAGTATTTT. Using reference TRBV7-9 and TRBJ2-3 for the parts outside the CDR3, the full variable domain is DTGVSQNPRHKITKRGQNVTFRCDPISEHNRLYWYRQTLGQGPEFLTYFQNEAQLEKSRLLSDRFSAERPKGSFSTLEIQRTEQGDSAMYLCASSLWSSGYTDTQYFGPGTRLTVL.

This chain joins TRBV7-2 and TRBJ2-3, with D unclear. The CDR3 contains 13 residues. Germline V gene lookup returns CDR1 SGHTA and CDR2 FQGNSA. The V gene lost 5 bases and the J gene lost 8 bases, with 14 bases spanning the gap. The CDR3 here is CASSRLGRGTQYF. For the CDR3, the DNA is TGTGCCAGCAGCCGATTAGGCCGAGGTACGCAGTATTTT.

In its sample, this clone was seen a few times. The CDR3 protein is CASSSDRNLNTGELFF. CDR3 DNA sequence: TGCGCCAGCAGCTCTGACAGGAACCTAAACACCGGGGAGCTGTTTTTT. The V gene is TRBV5-1, the J gene TRBJ2-2; weak D call: TRBD1 (6 bases). Germline CDR1 SGHRS, CDR2 YFSETQ. The CDR3 extends over 16 amino acids. Trimming pared 3 bases from V and 2 bases from J, leaving 14 bases between. The complete variable domain, with remaining parts taken from reference TRBV5-1 and TRBJ2-2, reads KAGVTQTPRYLIKTRGQQVTLSCSPISGHRSVSWYQQTPGQGLQFLFEYFSETQRNKGNFPGRFSGRQFSNSRSEMNVSTLELGDSALYLCASSSDRNLNTGELFFGEGSRLTVL.

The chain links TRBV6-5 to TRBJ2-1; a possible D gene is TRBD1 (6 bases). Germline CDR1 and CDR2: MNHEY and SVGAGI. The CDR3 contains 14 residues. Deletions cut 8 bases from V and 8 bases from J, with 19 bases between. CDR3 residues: CASSFGQGYDEQFF. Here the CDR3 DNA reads TGTGCCAGCTCATTTGGTCAGGGGTATGATGAGCAGTTCTTC.

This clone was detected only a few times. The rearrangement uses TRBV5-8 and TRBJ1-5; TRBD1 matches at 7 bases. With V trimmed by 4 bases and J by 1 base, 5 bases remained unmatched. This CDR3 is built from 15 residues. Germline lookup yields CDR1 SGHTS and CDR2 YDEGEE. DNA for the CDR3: TGTGCCAGCAGCCTTACAGGGGACAGCAATCAGCCCCAGCATTTT. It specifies CASSLTGDSNQPQHF.

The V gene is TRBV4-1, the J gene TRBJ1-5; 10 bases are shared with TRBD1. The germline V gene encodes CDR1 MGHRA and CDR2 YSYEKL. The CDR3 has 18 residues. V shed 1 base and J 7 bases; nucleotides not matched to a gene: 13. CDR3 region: CASSQGNKPGQGTQPQHF. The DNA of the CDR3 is TGCGCCAGCAGCCAAGGGAATAAACCGGGACAGGGGACGCAGCCCCAGCATTTT.

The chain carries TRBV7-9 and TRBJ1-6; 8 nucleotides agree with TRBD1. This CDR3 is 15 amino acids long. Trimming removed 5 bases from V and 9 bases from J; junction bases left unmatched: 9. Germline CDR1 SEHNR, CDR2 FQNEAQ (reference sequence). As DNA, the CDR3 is TGTGCCAGCAGCCCACAGGGGGTGGGGAGTTCACCCCTCCACTTT. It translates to CASSPQGVGSSPLHF.